The 29 T cell receptor beta chains presented below share a single source sample, sequenced in a study of shared clonotypes between healthy human individuals. Some clones are missing from TCRdb's copy, which holds only in-frame ones; the method was immunoSEQ multiplex PCR. The data contain more than 550,000 clones, about 90% of them seen just once; the ten biggest clones take up approximately 25%. Positive CCR7 selection of CD45RO-negative cells yielded the naive CD8 cells, and terminally differentiated effector memory CD45RA+ cells were excluded. Input material: naive CD8+ T cells sorted from blood. Receptors originate from a man in his thirties or forties in good health.

The chain uses TRBV5-5 and TRBJ2-3, with 15 bases that match TRBD2. CDR1 SGHKS and CDR2 YYEKEE come from the germline V gene (reference sequence). The ends lost 4 bases at V and 4 bases at J; junction bases unmatched: 16. CDR3 length equals 20 residues. The CDR3 DNA reads TGTGCCAGCAGCCTAACCGGGACTAGCGGGAGGCCTTTGGCGGCAGATACGCAGTATTTT. It is translated as CASSLTGTSGRPLAADTQYF.

The chain recombines TRBV6-1 with TRBJ2-1; 7 bases match TRBD2. Unmatched junction bases numbered 15, after V lost 10 bases and J lost 9 bases. CDR3 length: 14 amino acids. Germline-derived CDR1 and CDR2 are MNHNS and SASEGT. The CDR3 sequence is CATGPWEGYPEQFF. The CDR3 region has the DNA TGTGCCACCGGGCCATGGGAGGGGTACCCTGAGCAGTTCTTC.

This clone was counted a single time. The chain is built from TRBV7-2 and TRBJ2-2, with a weak D call TRBD2 (6 bases). The CDR3 is 17 amino acids. Per the germline V gene, CDR1 is SGHTA and CDR2 is FQGNSA. Trimming removed 1 base at V and 6 bases at J, with 18 bases between. CDR3: CASSLGGGTTVAGELFF. The DNA of the CDR3 is TGTGCCAGCAGCTTAGGTGGGGGGACCACTGTTGCCGGGGAGCTGTTTTTT.

The chain joins TRBV15 to TRBJ2-1; D gene uncertain. V dropped 0 bases and J dropped 0 bases, with 12 bases sitting between them. The CDR3 has 17 amino acids. The germline CDR1 and CDR2 sequences are LNHNV and YYDKDF (reference sequence). Here the CDR3 reads CATSRDRAASSYNEQFF. The CDR3 DNA reads TGTGCCACCAGCAGAGATAGGGCAGCGAGCTCCTACAATGAGCAGTTCTTC.

The CDR3 spells CASSVNHENTIYF. The CDR3 nucleotides read TGTGCCAGCAGCGTTAACCACGAGAACACCATATATTTT. The chain is built from TRBV9 and TRBJ1-3; D ambiguous. The CDR3 has 13 amino acids. The germline V and J ends were trimmed by 2 bases and 7 bases, with 10 bases remaining between them. CDR1 SGDLS and CDR2 YYNGEE come from the germline V gene. Drawing the rest from reference TRBV9 and TRBJ1-3, the complete variable domain is DSGVTQTPKHLITATGQRVTLRCSPRSGDLSVYWYQQSLDQGLQFLIQYYNGEERAKGNILERFSAQQFPDLHSELNLSSLELGDSALYFCASSVNHENTIYFGEGSWLTVV.

V is TRBV6-1 and J is TRBJ2-5; no clear D. Germline loops: CDR1 MNHNS, CDR2 SASEGT. The CDR3 is made up of 14 amino acids. V lost 0 bases to trimming and J lost 1 base, with 6 bases between them. CDR3 sequence: CASSEATIQETQYF. DNA of the CDR3: TGTGCCAGCAGTGAAGCTACCATCCAAGAGACCCAGTACTTC.

This chain links TRBV7-6 with TRBJ2-2, with unresolved D. This CDR3 has 16 amino acids. Germline CDR1 SGHVS, CDR2 FNYEAQ. Trimming pared 0 bases from V and 0 bases from J, leaving 8 bases between. The CDR3 DNA reads TGTGCCAGCAGCTTAGCGGCAGGTCCGAACACCGGGGAGCTGTTTTTT. Its protein product is CASSLAAGPNTGELFF.

The CDR3 loop is CASSSIVLTSRVTGELFF. The DNA for the CDR3 is TGTGCCAGCAGTTCTATCGTACTGACTAGCAGAGTAACCGGGGAGCTGTTTTTT. The chain recombines TRBV28 with TRBJ2-2; 7 nucleotides line up with TRBD2. The germline CDR1 and CDR2 sequences are MDHEN and SYDVKM. This CDR3 is 18 amino acids long. V dropped 4 bases and J dropped 5; count of bases not matched to a gene: 16.

The chain is built from TRBV4-1 and TRBJ1-2; no definite D call. Per germline, CDR1 MGHRA and CDR2 YSYEKL. V gave up 4 bases and J gave up 4 bases, with 16 bases separating them. This CDR3 is 15 amino acids long. The CDR3 protein is CASSRTLDTVYGYTF. CDR3 DNA: TGCGCCAGCAGCCGGACCCTTGACACGGTCTATGGCTACACCTTC.

V usage is TRBV7-8 and J usage is TRBJ2-1, with 7 bases identical to TRBD2. J lost 8 bases, V lost 11 bases, and 12 bases had no gene match. This CDR3 contains 13 residues. CDR1 is SGHVS, CDR2 FQNEAQ, per germline. In nucleotides, the CDR3 is TGTGCCTCCCTAGGGGAGGGTATGGATGAGCAGTTCTTC. This sequence encodes CASLGEGMDEQFF.

The V gene is TRBV5-6, the J gene TRBJ2-5; D perhaps matches TRBD1 (6 bases). Trimming took 0 bases from V and 5 from J, leaving 17 bases between them. CDR3 length equals 16 residues. In germline, CDR1 is SGHDT, CDR2 YYEEEE. CDR3 region: CASSLAQGRGWETQYF. In DNA form, the CDR3 reads TGTGCCAGCAGCTTGGCACAGGGAAGGGGTTGGGAGACCCAGTACTTC.

The J gene is TRBJ2-1, the V gene TRBV6-6, with D possibly TRBD1 on 5 matching bases. Trimming removed 0 bases at V and 4 bases at J, with 13 bases between. CDR3 length: 16 amino acids. Germline lookup yields CDR1 MNHNY and CDR2 SVGAGI (reference sequence). CDR3 coding DNA: TGTGCCAGCAGTTACTCCCCGACAGACCTTTACAATGAGCAGTTCTTC. This gives the protein CASSYSPTDLYNEQFF.

V and J are TRBV7-9 and TRBJ2-7, with no clear D. With 5 bases removed from V and 4 bases from J, the gap between germline ends came to 12 bases. This CDR3 spans 13 amino acids. CDR1 is SEHNR, CDR2 FQNEAQ, per germline (reference sequence). CDR3: CASSPNIRYEQYF. CDR3 nucleotide sequence: TGTGCCAGCAGCCCGAATATTCGATACGAGCAGTACTTC.

The chain has TRBV27 and TRBJ2-7; 8 bases are a match to TRBD2. Trimming removed 5 bases from V and 2 bases from J; junction bases left unmatched: 8. Germline V gives CDR1 MNHEY, CDR2 SMNVEV (reference sequence). The CDR3 totals 15 residues. CDR3 DNA sequence: TGTGCCAGCAGTCCGAGCGGGAGCCCTGCCTACGAGCAGTACTTC. This gives the protein CASSPSGSPAYEQYF.

This chain links TRBV7-6 with TRBJ2-1; D gene uncertain. Trimming took 5 bases from V and 4 from J, leaving 3 bases between them. The germline V gene encodes CDR1 SGHVS and CDR2 FNYEAQ. The CDR3 spans 11 residues. CDR3 amino acids: CASSPYNEQFF. The DNA of the CDR3 is TGTGCCAGCAGCCCGTACAATGAGCAGTTCTTC.

V and J are TRBV19 and TRBJ2-7; D unresolved. V lost 5 bases and J lost 0, with 11 bases in between. Germline loops: CDR1 LNHDA, CDR2 SQIVND (reference sequence). This CDR3 is 14 amino acids long. This chain's CDR3 is CASSLVPSSYEQYF. The CDR3 DNA sequence: TGTGCCAGTAGTCTAGTCCCAAGCTCCTACGAGCAGTACTTC.

The chain joins TRBV28 to TRBJ2-7; D is undetermined. Per germline, CDR1 MDHEN and CDR2 SYDVKM. The germline V and J ends were trimmed by 4 bases and 6 bases, with 13 bases remaining between them. This CDR3 spans 13 amino acids. CDR3 sequence (DNA): TGTGCCAGCAGTTCCCTCCGATACGCCGAGCAGTACTTC. It encodes CASSSLRYAEQYF.

This rearrangement joins TRBV7-8 to TRBJ2-7; D is possibly TRBD1 (5 bases). In germline, CDR1 is SGHVS, CDR2 FQNEAQ. The V end was cut by 5 bases, the J end by 7 bases, with 21 bases between. The CDR3 is 15 residues long. The CDR3 is CASSPIRVRSWEQYF. The DNA for the CDR3 is TGTGCCAGCAGCCCGATCAGGGTCCGAAGCTGGGAGCAGTACTTC. Looking up the rest from reference TRBV7-8 and TRBJ2-7 gives the full variable domain: GAGVSQSPRYKVAKRGQDVALRCDPISGHVSLFWYQQALGQGPEFLTYFQNEAQLDKSGLPSDRFFAERPEGSVSTLKIQRTQQEDSAVYLCASSPIRVRSWEQYFGPGTRLTVT.

The V gene is TRBV7-6, the J gene TRBJ2-2, with unresolved D. CDR1 is SGHVS, CDR2 FNYEAQ, per germline. The CDR3 runs 15 residues. Deletions cut 0 bases from V and 5 bases from J, with 10 bases between. The CDR3 DNA sequence: TGTGCCAGCAGCTTAGCACAAACCTTAACCGGGGAGCTGTTTTTT. Its translation: CASSLAQTLTGELFF.

A single count supports this clone. The chain joins TRBV19 to TRBJ1-5; D remains ambiguous. CDR1 and CDR2 from the germline V gene are LNHDA and SQIVND (reference sequence). The V gene lost 7 bases and the J gene lost 6 bases, with 16 bases spanning the gap. The CDR3 runs to 14 residues. CDR3 DNA: TGTGCCAGTACTGAACTGGGGTTCGGTCAGCCCCAGCATTTT. Protein sequence: CASTELGFGQPQHF.

This chain links TRBV11-2 with TRBJ2-1; TRBD1 agrees at 12 bases. J was trimmed by 9 bases and V by 5 bases; bases with no gene match: 8. CDR1 is SGHAT, CDR2 FQNNGV, per germline. The CDR3 covers 15 residues. CDR3 region: CASSTPGQGASEQFF. CDR3 sequence (DNA): TGTGCCAGCAGCACTCCGGGACAGGGGGCTAGTGAGCAGTTCTTC. The whole variable domain, remainder taken from reference TRBV11-2 and TRBJ2-1, is EAGVAQSPRYKIIEKRQSVAFWCNPISGHATLYWYQQILGQGPKLLIQFQNNGVVDDSQLPKDRFSAERLKGVDSTLKIQPAKLEDSAVYLCASSTPGQGASEQFFGPGTRLTVL.

Note on this clone: The same CDR3 arises from other DNA sequences in this sample as well. The V gene is TRBV6-5, the J gene TRBJ2-6; D uncertain. Germline V gene lookup returns CDR1 MNHEY and CDR2 SVGAGI. The ends were cut back, 2 bases at V and 1 base at J, with 6 bases in the middle. The CDR3 totals 15 residues. CDR3 DNA: TGTGCCAGCAGTTACGGAGTTTCTGGGGCCAACGTCCTGACTTTC. This translates into CASSYGVSGANVLTF.

Only a few counts were recorded for this clone. V and J are TRBV5-4 and TRBJ1-2; TRBD1 is a possible D gene (5 bases). Trimming pared 1 base from V and 7 bases from J, leaving 11 bases between. The length of the CDR3 is 13 residues. Germline V lookup: CDR1 SGHNT, CDR2 YYREEE (reference sequence). CDR3 nucleotide sequence: TGTGCCAGCAGCTTGTGGGGCGGAGGTGGCTACACCTTC. It encodes CASSLWGGGGYTF. Variable domain in full (rest from reference TRBV5-4 and TRBJ1-2): ETGVTQSPTHLIKTRGQQVTLRCSSQSGHNTVSWYQQALGQGPQFIFQYYREEENGRGNFPPRFSGLQFPNYSSELNVNALELDDSALYLCASSLWGGGGYTFGSGTRLTVV.

This clone was recorded at least ten times. The rearrangement joins TRBV4-1 to TRBJ1-5; D might be TRBD1 (6 bases). Germline values: CDR1 MGHRA, CDR2 YSYEKL. This CDR3 has 16 residues. V was clipped by 4 bases and J by 4 bases, with 17 bases between them. In DNA, the CDR3 is TGCGCCAGCAGCCGTTCCCCACAGGGATCAAATCAGCCCCAGCATTTT. Its translation is CASSRSPQGSNQPQHF.

This clone occurred once. CDR3 DNA: TGCGCCAGCAGTGAGCTTGTGGTCGCCGGGGAGCTGTTTTTT. Its translation: CASSELVVAGELFF. The chain has TRBV10-2 and TRBJ2-2; D not resolved. This CDR3 has 14 residues. Germline lookup yields CDR1 WSHSY and CDR2 SAAADI. V was cut by 2 bases and J by 6 bases, with 10 bases left in between.

V gene TRBV27 combines with J gene TRBJ2-5; no definite D call. V was pared by 8 bases and J by 2 bases, with 9 bases between. The CDR3 length is 12 residues. The germline V gene has CDR1 MNHEY and CDR2 SMNVEV (reference sequence). Written as DNA, the CDR3 is TGTGCCAGCGGAAGGGATCAAGAGACCCAGTACTTC. Its translation: CASGRDQETQYF.

This clone was observed a single time. This chain connects TRBV12-5 to TRBJ1-3; 7 nucleotides match TRBD1. CDR3 length equals 15 residues. CDR1 and CDR2 from the germline V gene are LGHNT and FRNRAP. The V gene end was trimmed by 1 base and the J gene end by 3 bases; junction bases not matched to a gene: 3. The CDR3 spells CASGLGQGSGNTIYF. CDR3 nucleotide sequence: TGTGCTAGTGGTTTGGGACAGGGCAGTGGAAACACCATATATTTT.

This chain joins TRBV6-4 and TRBJ1-1; 7 bases map to TRBD1. The germline gives CDR1 MRHNA, CDR2 SNTAGT. V shed 6 bases and J 4 bases; nucleotides not matched to a gene: 2. This CDR3 has 12 amino acids. CDR3 sequence (DNA): TGTGCCAGCAGGGACAGGTTCACTGAAGCTTTCTTT. Protein sequence: CASRDRFTEAFF.

The V call is TRBV29-1, the J call TRBJ1-1; no reliable D call. Germline values: CDR1 SQVTM, CDR2 ANQGSEA. The CDR3 loop spans 13 amino acids. V lost 4 bases to trimming and J lost 0 bases, with 9 bases between them. CDR3 nucleotides: TGCAGCGTTGTCGTGATCATGAACACTGAAGCTTTCTTT. Its translation: CSVVVIMNTEAFF.